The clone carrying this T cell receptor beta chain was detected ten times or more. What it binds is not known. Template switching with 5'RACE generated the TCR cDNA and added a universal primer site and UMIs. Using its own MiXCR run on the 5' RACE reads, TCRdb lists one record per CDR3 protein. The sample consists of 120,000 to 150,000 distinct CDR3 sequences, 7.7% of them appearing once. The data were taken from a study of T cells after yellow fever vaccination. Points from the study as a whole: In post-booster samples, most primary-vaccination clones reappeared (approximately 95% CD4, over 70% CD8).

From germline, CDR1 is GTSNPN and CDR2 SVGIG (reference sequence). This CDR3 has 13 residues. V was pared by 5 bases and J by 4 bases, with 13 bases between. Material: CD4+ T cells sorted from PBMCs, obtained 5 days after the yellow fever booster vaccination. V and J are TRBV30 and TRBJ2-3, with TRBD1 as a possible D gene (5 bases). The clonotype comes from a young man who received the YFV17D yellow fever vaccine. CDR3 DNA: TGTGCCTGGGGCAGGGCCTCCCCAGATACGCAGTATTTT. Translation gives CAWGRASPDTQYF. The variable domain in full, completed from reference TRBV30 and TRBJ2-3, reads SQTIHQWPATLVQPVGSPLSLECTVEGTSNPNLYWYRQAAGRGLQLLFYSVGIGQISSEVPQNLSASRPQDRQFILSSKKLLLSDSGFYLCAWGRASPDTQYFGPGTRLTVL.